This T cell receptor (beta chain) emerged from a study of blood T cell repertoires in COVID-19. Background on the study: COVID-19 samples from acute and convalescent phases originated in the United States, Italy and Spain. PBMCs, B-cell-depleted T cells, or T cells provided the cDNA or gDNA that made up the material.

The J segment lost 4 bases and the V segment lost 2 bases, leaving 4 bases of the junction unmatched. Germline CDR1 is SGHTA and CDR2 is FQGTGA. The CDR3 is 14 amino acids. Some clones are missing from TCRdb's copy, which holds only in-frame ones; the method was immunoSEQ multiplex PCR. This table has about 270,000 clones, 70% to 90% appearing once. The V and J genes are TRBV7-3 and TRBJ1-1, with 7 bases that match TRBD1. Material: peripheral blood. The sequence was obtained from a woman between 70 and 85 years old with acute or convalescent COVID-19. The CDR3 DNA reads as TGTGCCAGCAGCTTATCAGGGGGAGGCACTGAAGCTTTCTTT. It is translated as CASSLSGGGTEAFF.